The 31 T cell receptor beta chains given below trace back to one sample, sequenced in a study of blood T cell repertoires in COVID-19. Repertoires were generated with immunoSEQ multiplex PCR, while TCRdb's copy carries only in-frame clones and drops some. The sample lists some 27,000 clones; roughly 87% were seen once. What was sequenced was peripheral blood. The receptors derive from a man aged 45-65 years with active COVID-19.

The rearrangement joins TRBV7-6 to TRBJ1-4, with a tentative D call TRBD1 (6 bases). Germline V gene sequence: CDR1 SGHVS, CDR2 FNYEAQ. The CDR3 covers 15 residues. V lost 4 bases, J lost 4 bases, and 13 bases lay in between. The CDR3 nucleotides read TGTGCCAGCAGCTCCCGGACAGAAGATAATGAAAAACTGTTTTTT. Its translation is CASSSRTEDNEKLFF.

The chain carries TRBV27 and TRBJ1-1, with D perhaps matching TRBD1 (6 bases). The CDR3 loop spans 14 amino acids. V lost 1 base, J lost 4 bases, and 10 bases lay in between. The germline CDR1 and CDR2 sequences are MNHEY and SMNVEV (reference sequence). CDR3 in amino acids: CASSLLTGSTEAFF. CDR3 bases: TGTGCCAGCAGTTTATTAACAGGGAGCACTGAAGCTTTCTTT.

The chain carries TRBV3-1 (or the pseudogene TRBV3-2) and TRBJ1-1; 8 positions agree with TRBD1. V lost 4 bases to trimming and J lost 2 bases; unmatched junction nucleotides: 6. The CDR3 is made up of 15 amino acids. Germline lookup yields CDR1 LGHDT and CDR2 YNNKEL (reference sequence). The CDR3 protein is CASSPRGQANTEAFF. The CDR3 DNA reads as TGTGCCAGCAGCCCCAGGGGACAGGCCAACACTGAAGCTTTCTTT.

This clone was seen only once. The chain carries TRBV24-1 and TRBJ2-3, with unresolved D. Germline-derived CDR1 and CDR2 are KGHDR and SFDVKD. The CDR3 contains 14 residues. V was clipped by 2 bases and J by 6 bases, with 11 bases between them. In DNA, the CDR3 is TGTGCCACCAGTGATTATGGGCACACGGATACGCAGTATTTT. Its protein is CATSDYGHTDTQYF.

This chain joins TRBV5-1 and TRBJ2-7; 10 nucleotides line up with TRBD1. In germline, CDR1 is SGHRS, CDR2 YFSETQ. V was clipped by 2 bases and J by 4 bases; unmatched bases: 6. The CDR3 is 15 residues long. The CDR3, as DNA: TGCGCCAGCAGCTTAGGGACAGGGGAGATTTACGAGCAGTACTTC. It yields the protein CASSLGTGEIYEQYF.

This chain uses TRBV20-1 with TRBJ2-1; possibly TRBD2 for D (5 bases). Germline lookup yields CDR1 DFQATT and CDR2 SNEGSKA (reference sequence). V was pared by 3 bases and J by 10 bases, with 10 bases between. The CDR3 is made up of 11 amino acids. The CDR3 DNA reads TGCAGTGCTAGTTGGACTGGGGAGCAGTTCTTC. Protein: CSASWTGEQFF.

The chain has TRBV7-8 and TRBJ2-7, with D unclear. V was clipped by 2 bases and J by 0 bases, with 8 bases between them. This CDR3 region has 14 residues. Germline values: CDR1 SGHVS, CDR2 FQNEAQ. In DNA form, the CDR3 reads TGTGCCAGCAGCTTACGTTACGGCTCCTACGAGCAGTACGTC. This sequence encodes CASSLRYGSYEQYV.

This rearrangement joins TRBV6-1 to TRBJ1-3, with D perhaps TRBD1 (6 bases). Germline CDR1 and CDR2: MNHNS and SASEGT. V was cut by 0 bases and J by 4 bases, with 13 bases left in between. CDR3 length: 16 amino acids. The CDR3 DNA reads as TGTGCCAGCAGTGAAGCTGGGGCAGGGGTCGGAAACACCATATATTTT. Residues: CASSEAGAGVGNTIYF.

The rearrangement links TRBV4-1 to TRBJ2-5, with 8 bases identical to TRBD2. Trimming removed 1 base from V and 2 bases from J; junction bases left unmatched: 6. Germline loops: CDR1 MGHRA, CDR2 YSYEKL. This CDR3 contains 16 residues. CDR3 nucleotides: TGCGCCAGCAGCCAAGTACCGGGAGGGAATCAAGAGACCCAGTACTTC. Protein product: CASSQVPGGNQETQYF.

For the CDR3, the DNA is TGTGCCAGCAGACCACGACAGGCAACTAATGAAAAACTGTTTTTT. As protein: CASRPRQATNEKLFF. V is TRBV7-2 and J is TRBJ1-4; D is perhaps TRBD1 (6 bases). The CDR3 is 15 residues long. With 6 bases removed from V and 0 bases from J, the gap between germline ends came to 11 bases. Germline values: CDR1 SGHTA, CDR2 FQGNSA. Using reference TRBV7-2 and TRBJ1-4 for the parts outside the CDR3, the full variable domain is GAGVSQSPSNKVTEKGKDVELRCDPISGHTALYWYRQSLGQGLEFLIYFQGNSAPDKSGLPSDRFSAERTGGSVSTLTIQRTQQEDSAVYLCASRPRQATNEKLFFGSGTQLSVL.

This clone showed up just once. This rearrangement joins TRBV5-1 to TRBJ2-2; D gene ambiguous. CDR3 length equals 13 residues. V shed 4 bases and J shed 3 bases, with 7 bases lying between them. Per germline, CDR1 SGHRS and CDR2 YFSETQ. The CDR3 reads CASSPVDTGELFF. CDR3 nucleotides: TGCGCCAGCAGCCCCGTCGACACCGGGGAGCTGTTTTTT.

The chain joins TRBV4-2 to TRBJ2-7; D might be TRBD1 (5 bases). The CDR3 spans 14 residues. With 0 bases removed from V and 1 base from J, the gap between germline ends came to 7 bases. Per the germline V gene, CDR1 is LGHNA and CDR2 is YNFKEQ. The CDR3 DNA reads as TGTGCCAGCAGCCAAGATACAGGTTCCTACGAGCAGTACGTC. It yields the protein CASSQDTGSYEQYV.

V usage is TRBV29-1 and J usage is TRBJ2-2, with 13 bases aligning to TRBD2. There are 16 residues in the CDR3. In germline, CDR1 is SQVTM, CDR2 ANQGSEA. The junction had 6 bases not matched to a gene; V was cut back by 4 bases and J by 4 bases. In nucleotides, the CDR3 is TGCAGCGTTGGGCCGAGACTAGCGGGAGGCACCGGGGAGCTGTTTTTT. As protein: CSVGPRLAGGTGELFF.

The chain couples TRBV3-1 (or the pseudogene TRBV3-2) to TRBJ2-1; D perhaps matches TRBD2 (6 bases). The CDR3 is 18 amino acids. Germline CDR1 is LGHDT and CDR2 is YNNKEL (reference sequence). Trimming took 3 bases from V and 2 from J, leaving 20 bases between them. The CDR3 nucleotides are TGTGCCAGCAGCCACCTTACAGCGCGGGGACTTCCCTACAATGAGCAGTTCTTC. The encoded protein is CASSHLTARGLPYNEQFF.

By frequency in the sample, this clone is medium-sized (0.01 to 0.1%). The chain couples TRBV5-8 to TRBJ1-5, with 8 bases that match TRBD1. The CDR3 has 16 residues. V gave up 4 bases and J gave up 0 bases; unmatched junction bases: 6. Per the germline V gene, CDR1 is SGHTS and CDR2 is YDEGEE. The DNA of the CDR3 is TGTGCCAGCAGCCAAACAGGGGGGGGTAGCAATCAGCCCCAGCATTTT. Encoded protein: CASSQTGGGSNQPQHF.

The CDR3 nucleotides are TGTGCCAGCAGACTAAAGTTAGAGGGCACAGATACGCAGTATTTT. Protein product: CASRLKLEGTDTQYF. The rearrangement links TRBV6-5 to TRBJ2-3; D gene uncertain. Looked up from germline, CDR1 is MNHEY and CDR2 is SVGAGI. The CDR3 runs to 15 residues. V was clipped by 6 bases and J by 1 base, with 14 bases between them.

This clone was observed a few times. The V gene is TRBV5-6, the J gene TRBJ1-5; D ambiguous. The ends were cut back, 4 bases at V and 8 bases at J, with 13 bases in the middle. This CDR3 is 13 amino acids long. The germline V gene encodes CDR1 SGHDT and CDR2 YYEEEE. The CDR3 nucleotides read TGTGCCAGCAGCGGCCGACGCGGGGAGCCCCAGCATTTT. Translation: CASSGRRGEPQHF.

The chain combines TRBV27 with TRBJ1-2, with a possible D match to TRBD1 (6 bases). The ends were cut back, 5 bases at V and 5 bases at J, with 9 bases in the middle. CDR3 length: 12 residues. Germline loops: CDR1 MNHEY, CDR2 SMNVEV (reference sequence). The CDR3 nucleotides read TGTGCCAGCAGTCAACAGGGTTATGGCTACACCTTC. This gives the protein CASSQQGYGYTF.

This sequence joins TRBV18 and TRBJ2-3; 7 bases match TRBD2. V dropped 7 bases and J dropped 2; count of bases not matched to a gene: 9. The CDR3 spans 15 residues. Per germline, CDR1 KGHSH and CDR2 LQKENI. The CDR3 DNA is TGTGCCAGCTACGCGGTGGCGGGAGACACAGATACGCAGTATTTT. It specifies CASYAVAGDTDTQYF.

The chain carries TRBV5-1 and TRBJ2-5; D may be TRBD1 (5 bases). Germline assignment: CDR1 SGHRS and CDR2 YFSETQ. The CDR3 has 14 amino acids. Trimming stripped 0 bases from V and 4 bases from J, with 10 bases between. CDR3 protein: CASSLAAGPETQYF. CDR3 nucleotides: TGCGCCAGCAGCTTGGCGGCAGGGCCAGAGACCCAGTACTTC.

This clone appeared a single time. The CDR3 reads CASKTGNPNEKLFF. The CDR3 DNA follows: TGTGCCAGCAAAACAGGAAACCCTAATGAAAAACTGTTTTTT. The J gene is TRBJ1-4, the V gene TRBV10-3; possible D gene TRBD1, 5 bases. There are 14 residues in the CDR3. The germline V and J ends were trimmed by 10 bases and 3 bases, with 15 bases remaining between them. CDR1 and CDR2 from the germline V gene are ENHRY and SYGVKD.

The chain joins TRBV7-9 to TRBJ1-1; the match to TRBD1 covers 7 bases. The V gene end was trimmed by 4 bases and the J gene end by 0 bases; junction bases not matched to a gene: 2. Germline loops: CDR1 SEHNR, CDR2 FQNEAQ (reference sequence). The CDR3 is made up of 14 amino acids. The CDR3 DNA is TGTGCCAGCAGCTCGGGACAGTTGAACACTGAAGCTTTCTTT. Translation gives CASSSGQLNTEAFF. Using reference TRBV7-9 and TRBJ1-1 for the parts outside the CDR3, the full variable domain is DTGVSQNPRHKITKRGQNVTFRCDPISEHNRLYWYRQTLGQGPEFLTYFQNEAQLEKSRLLSDRFSAERPKGSFSTLEIQRTEQGDSAMYLCASSSGQLNTEAFFGQGTRLTVV.

Only a few counts were recorded for this clone. The V call is TRBV19, the J call TRBJ2-3; 9 bases agree with TRBD2. CDR3 size: 15 residues. The junction had 7 bases not matched to a gene; V was cut back by 5 bases and J by 4 bases. Germline loops: CDR1 LNHDA, CDR2 SQIVND (reference sequence). The CDR3 DNA follows: TGTGCCAGTAGTCGGGGCGGGAGGGCCCCAGATACGCAGTATTTT. Translated, it gives CASSRGGRAPDTQYF.

The chain recombines TRBV5-1 with TRBJ1-3; D might be TRBD1 (6 bases). CDR3 length: 16 amino acids. Germline values: CDR1 SGHRS, CDR2 YFSETQ. The V and J ends lost 5 bases and 0 bases respectively, with 15 bases between them. This CDR3 is CASSRTQQGSGNTIYF. In DNA, the CDR3 is TGCGCCAGCAGTCGGACCCAACAGGGCTCTGGAAACACCATATATTTT.

This clone was picked up a small number of times. The CDR3 protein is CAIRLTGELFF. The DNA for the CDR3 is TGTGCCATCCGGTTGACCGGGGAGCTGTTTTTT. The J gene is TRBJ2-2, the V gene TRBV7-9, with D uncertain. Trimming shortened V by 10 bases and J by 5 bases, and 8 bases separated the two germline ends. This CDR3 is 11 amino acids long. CDR1 and CDR2 (germline): SEHNR, FQNEAQ (reference sequence).

The CDR3 here is CASSQTSGGTGNTIYF. CDR3 DNA sequence: TGTGCCAGCAGCCAAACCTCAGGGGGAACTGGAAACACCATATATTTT. This rearrangement joins TRBV5-5 to TRBJ1-3; 7 nucleotides match TRBD1. Germline lookup yields CDR1 SGHKS and CDR2 YYEKEE (reference sequence). Trimming took 4 bases from V and 2 from J; bases not matched to a gene: 9. The CDR3 totals 16 residues.

This clone was detected a few times. The chain has TRBV21-1 and TRBJ1-2; the table's D call TRBD1 went unverified against the DNA. TRBV21-1 is listed as a pseudogene. This CDR3 has 24 residues. CDR3 DNA: TGTGCCAGCAGCAAAGAAATTTGGGGGCCAGTTTTTCAAGCTACTATATCGGTCGACTATGGCTACACCTTC. It codes for CASSKEIWGPVFQATISVDYGYTF.

By proportion, this clone is medium-sized (0.01 to 0.1%). V usage is TRBV19 and J usage is TRBJ1-2, with D perhaps matching TRBD1 (5 bases). The V gene's germline CDR1 is LNHDA and CDR2 SQIVND (reference sequence). The CDR3 spans 14 residues. V was pared by 7 bases and J by 0 bases, with 12 bases between. The chain's CDR3 is CASTTGGANYGYTF. CDR3 nucleotide sequence: TGTGCCAGTACCACGGGGGGTGCTAACTATGGCTACACCTTC.

This chain connects TRBV6-4 to TRBJ2-1; the match to TRBD2 covers 11 bases. This CDR3 comprises 15 residues. The V and J ends lost 6 bases and 3 bases, in that order; junction bases with no gene match: 4. Germline-derived CDR1 and CDR2 are MRHNA and SNTAGT. CDR3: CASRRLAGNYNEQFF. The CDR3 DNA is TGTGCCAGCAGACGACTAGCGGGGAACTACAATGAGCAGTTCTTC.

The chain links TRBV11-2 to TRBJ2-5; TRBD2 agrees at 11 bases. The CDR3 contains 17 residues. Germline assignment: CDR1 SGHAT and CDR2 FQNNGV. With 3 bases clipped from V and 7 bases from J, the junction kept 13 bases outside the gene matches. The CDR3 loop reads CASSLVGTSGTMGTQYF. The CDR3 DNA sequence: TGTGCCAGCAGCTTGGTCGGGACTAGCGGTACAATGGGGACCCAGTACTTC.

This clone was detected a few times. The CDR3: CSVDHKQGTGELFF. CDR3 DNA: TGCAGCGTTGACCACAAACAGGGCACCGGGGAGCTGTTTTTT. This sequence joins TRBV29-1 and TRBJ2-2; D possibly corresponds to TRBD1 (6 bases). The V end lost 3 bases, the J end lost 4 bases, and 12 bases lay between the germline ends. Germline CDR1 SQVTM, CDR2 ANQGSEA. The CDR3 contains 14 residues.